Below, 28 T cell receptor beta chains from the same sample are listed, as sequenced in a study of cytomegalovirus exposure and HLA in healthy donors. The PCR was carried out with 60 Vbeta primers and 13 Jbeta primers. Data came from immunoSEQ multiplex PCR; TCRdb stores just in-frame clones and leaves some out. There are around 34,000 clones in the sample, with less than 2% held by the top ten. The source material was PBMCs. The receptors shown here come from a woman aged 40 to 50 in good health and CMV-seropositive.

The J gene is TRBJ1-3, the V gene TRBV5-1, with D possibly TRBD1 on 5 matching bases. V was shortened by 4 bases and J by 0 bases, with 14 bases between the two germline ends. The CDR3 extends over 16 amino acids. Germline loops: CDR1 SGHRS, CDR2 YFSETQ. In DNA form, the CDR3 reads TGCGCCAGCAGCCCGGGGGAAACAAACTCTGGAAACACCATATATTTT. Translated, it gives CASSPGETNSGNTIYF.

The rearrangement links TRBV27 to TRBJ2-1, with 7 nucleotides matching TRBD1. The CDR3 is 12 amino acids. V trimming: 5 bases; J trimming: 8 bases; junction bases outside the gene matches: 3. Germline-derived CDR1 and CDR2 are MNHEY and SMNVEV (reference sequence). This chain's CDR3 is CASSLTGDEQFF. In nucleotides, the CDR3 is TGTGCCAGCAGTCTAACAGGGGATGAGCAGTTCTTC.

The rearrangement joins TRBV5-1 to TRBJ2-1; 7 bases fit TRBD2. The germline V gene encodes CDR1 SGHRS and CDR2 YFSETQ. CDR3 length: 15 residues. Germline trimming cut 0 bases from V and 5 bases from J; bases unmatched to any gene: 5. CDR3 bases: TGCGCCAGCAGCTTGGCTCCTAGCGGTAACAATGAGCAGTTCTTC. It codes for CASSLAPSGNNEQFF.

The V call is TRBV9, the J call TRBJ2-2; 10 bases align to TRBD2. J was trimmed by 4 bases and V by 0 bases; bases with no gene match: 12. From germline, CDR1 is SGDLS and CDR2 YYNGEE. CDR3 size: 19 residues. The CDR3 protein is CASSVGLAGAGATTGELFF. Written as DNA, the CDR3 is TGTGCCAGCAGCGTAGGCCTAGCGGGAGCGGGGGCGACCACCGGGGAGCTGTTTTTT.

The chain joins TRBV2 to TRBJ1-5; 10 bases match TRBD1. CDR1 is SNHLY and CDR2 is FYNNEI in the germline V gene. The length of the CDR3 is 15 residues. Trimming removed 6 bases from V and 6 bases from J; junction bases left unmatched: 8. The CDR3: CASSESTGGGQPQHF. The DNA of the CDR3 is TGTGCCAGCAGCGAGTCGACAGGGGGCGGTCAGCCCCAGCATTTT.

The V gene is TRBV10-2, the J gene TRBJ1-2; maybe TRBD1 (5 bases). The CDR3 runs to 14 residues. CDR1 and CDR2 from the germline V gene are WSHSY and SAAADI. Trimming removed 2 bases at V and 2 bases at J, with 9 bases between. In DNA form, the CDR3 reads TGCGCCAGCAGTGAGGGACACTCGAACTATGGCTACACCTTC. Translated, it gives CASSEGHSNYGYTF.

V is TRBV27 and J is TRBJ2-3, with 8 bases that match TRBD2. The V and J ends lost 4 bases and 3 bases, in that order; junction bases with no gene match: 6. CDR3 size: 15 residues. CDR1 and CDR2 from the germline V gene are MNHEY and SMNVEV (reference sequence). Here the CDR3 reads CASSWGGGGTDTQYF. The CDR3, as DNA: TGTGCCAGCAGTTGGGGGGGCGGGGGGACAGATACGCAGTATTTT.

The V call is TRBV19, the J call TRBJ1-6; 8 bases line up with TRBD1. Germline V gene data show CDR1 as LNHDA and CDR2 as SQIVND (reference sequence). The CDR3 is 14 amino acids. The V gene end was trimmed by 4 bases and the J gene end by 9 bases; junction bases not matched to a gene: 5. This CDR3 is CASSTRGLGSPLHF. In DNA form, the CDR3 reads TGTGCCAGTAGTACCAGGGGGCTTGGTTCACCCCTCCACTTT.

V usage is TRBV9 and J usage is TRBJ2-3, with a possible D match to TRBD2 (5 bases). CDR3 size: 16 residues. V gave up 4 bases and J gave up 3 bases, with 18 bases separating them. In germline, CDR1 is SGDLS, CDR2 YYNGEE. The DNA for the CDR3 is TGTGCCAGCAGCCCACATCCAGTCCGGAGGACAGATACGCAGTATTTT. It specifies CASSPHPVRRTDTQYF.

The rearrangement joins TRBV5-1 to TRBJ2-7; D perhaps matches TRBD1 (5 bases). The CDR3 loop spans 16 amino acids. V was pared by 0 bases and J by 3 bases, with 16 bases between. Germline V gene sequence: CDR1 SGHRS, CDR2 YFSETQ. The CDR3 reads CASSLASGQRIYEQYF. The CDR3 coding sequence is TGCGCCAGCAGCTTGGCGTCAGGGCAGAGGATCTACGAGCAGTACTTC.

The V call is TRBV5-1, the J call TRBJ2-1, with D unclear. Trimming removed 1 base at V and 2 bases at J, with 10 bases between. CDR3 length: 15 residues. Germline V gene lookup returns CDR1 SGHRS and CDR2 YFSETQ. CDR3 nucleotide sequence: TGCGCCAGCAGCTTGACGAGAGAACCCTACAATGAGCAGTTCTTC. Its translation is CASSLTREPYNEQFF. Full variable domain (missing parts from reference TRBV5-1 and TRBJ2-1): KAGVTQTPRYLIKTRGQQVTLSCSPISGHRSVSWYQQTPGQGLQFLFEYFSETQRNKGNFPGRFSGRQFSNSRSEMNVSTLELGDSALYLCASSLTREPYNEQFFGPGTRLTVL.

The chain employs TRBV5-5 and TRBJ2-5, with 9 bases lining up with TRBD1. Germline V gene lookup returns CDR1 SGHKS and CDR2 YYEKEE (reference sequence). This CDR3 has 18 amino acids. V shed 4 bases, J shed 2 bases, and the junction held 15 bases outside the gene matches. Here the CDR3 reads CASSRIFRDRVLQETQYF. The CDR3 nucleotides are TGTGCCAGCAGCCGGATCTTCAGGGACAGGGTGCTACAAGAGACCCAGTACTTC.

J is TRBJ2-7 and V is TRBV11-3, with 8 bases identical to TRBD1. Germline-derived CDR1 and CDR2 are SGHNT and YENEEA. The ends lost 1 base at V and 0 bases at J; junction bases unmatched: 8. CDR3 size: 17 residues. This chain's CDR3 is CASSLAPRDRISYEQYF. The CDR3 DNA follows: TGTGCCAGCAGCTTAGCCCCACGGGACAGGATCTCCTACGAGCAGTACTTC.

The rearrangement uses TRBV6-1 and TRBJ1-4; no definite D call. The CDR3 covers 14 residues. Trimming left V 2 bases short and J 5 bases short, with 9 bases between. The germline CDR1 and CDR2 sequences are MNHNS and SASEGT. The CDR3 sequence is CASSEWEKNEKLFF. CDR3 nucleotides: TGTGCCAGCAGTGAATGGGAGAAGAATGAAAAACTGTTTTTT.

The chain employs TRBV7-8 and TRBJ2-4; D unresolved. V shed 1 base and J shed 2 bases, with 21 bases lying between them. The CDR3 loop spans 19 amino acids. Germline CDR1 reads SGHVS; CDR2 reads FQNEAQ. The CDR3 here is CASSLEAGGQSRPKNIQYF. Written as DNA, the CDR3 is TGTGCCAGCAGCTTAGAAGCTGGTGGGCAGAGTCGTCCCAAAAACATTCAGTACTTC. Looking up the rest from reference TRBV7-8 and TRBJ2-4 gives the full variable domain: GAGVSQSPRYKVAKRGQDVALRCDPISGHVSLFWYQQALGQGPEFLTYFQNEAQLDKSGLPSDRFFAERPEGSVSTLKIQRTQQEDSAVYLCASSLEAGGQSRPKNIQYFGAGTRLSVL.

This chain connects TRBV4-2 to TRBJ1-2; 8 bases fit TRBD1. This CDR3 contains 20 residues. Trimming removed 0 bases from V and 3 bases from J; junction bases left unmatched: 18. Germline CDR1 reads LGHNA; CDR2 reads YNFKEQ. This CDR3 is CASSQDETPRGTGVHYGYTF. DNA of the CDR3: TGTGCCAGCAGCCAAGATGAAACCCCTCGAGGGACAGGCGTACACTATGGCTACACCTTC.

The chain employs TRBV11-2 and TRBJ2-7; D not resolved. Trimming removed 0 bases from V and 2 bases from J, with 8 bases in between. This CDR3 comprises 14 residues. The germline CDR1 and CDR2 sequences are SGHAT and FQNNGV. CDR3 sequence: CASSLERQTYEQYF. For the CDR3, the DNA is TGTGCCAGCAGCTTAGAGAGGCAGACCTACGAGCAGTACTTC.

The chain employs TRBV5-1 and TRBJ2-7, with D possibly TRBD1 on 8 matching bases. The CDR3 has 18 amino acids. Per germline, CDR1 SGHRS and CDR2 YFSETQ. Trimming removed 3 bases at V and 3 bases at J, with 25 bases between. The CDR3 spells CASSWGSGTGKLNYEQYF. In nucleotides, the CDR3 is TGCGCCAGCAGCTGGGGAAGCGGGACAGGAAAATTGAACTACGAGCAGTACTTC.

The chain recombines TRBV25-1 with TRBJ1-6; TRBD1 is a possible D gene (6 bases). Germline V gene lookup returns CDR1 MGHDK and CDR2 SYGVNS. The CDR3 covers 12 residues. The V gene lost 5 bases and the J gene lost 12 bases, with 11 bases spanning the gap. CDR3 amino acids: CASSFGGLPLHF. The CDR3 bases are TGTGCCAGCAGTTTCGGGGGGCTACCCCTCCACTTT. Looking up the rest from reference TRBV25-1 and TRBJ1-6 gives the full variable domain: EADIYQTPRYLVIGTGKKITLECSQTMGHDKMYWYQQDPGMELHLIHYSYGVNSTEKGDLSSESTVSRIRTEHFPLTLESARPSHTSQYLCASSFGGLPLHFGNGTRLTVT.

The rearrangement links TRBV7-9 to TRBJ1-1; 9 bases match TRBD1. This CDR3 is built from 14 residues. From germline, CDR1 is SEHNR and CDR2 FQNEAQ (reference sequence). Unmatched junction bases numbered 3, after V lost 5 bases and J lost 2 bases. CDR3 protein: CASSPDRGNTEAFF. The CDR3 DNA is TGTGCCAGCAGCCCGGACAGGGGTAACACTGAAGCTTTCTTT.

The chain carries TRBV12-2 and TRBJ2-5; the D segment call TRBD2 is taken from the table without a DNA check. TRBV12-2 counts as a pseudogene. The CDR3 is made up of 20 amino acids. CDR3: CASRLLLPGLAGVSEETQYF. CDR3 in DNA: TGTGCAAGTCGCTTGCTACTTCCGGGACTAGCGGGAGTGTCTGAAGAGACCCAGTACTTC.

The rearrangement uses TRBV5-6 and TRBJ2-7; possibly TRBD1 for D (6 bases). The germline V gene encodes CDR1 SGHDT and CDR2 YYEEEE. Trimming left V 5 bases short and J 3 bases short, with 15 bases between. The CDR3 sequence is 14 residues long. This CDR3 reads CASSPGTLGYEQYF. As DNA, the CDR3 is TGTGCCAGCAGTCCCGGGACATTGGGCTACGAGCAGTACTTC.

The V call is TRBV27, the J call TRBJ1-2, with 9 bases identical to TRBD1. The CDR3 length is 13 residues. Germline CDR1 MNHEY, CDR2 SMNVEV (reference sequence). V lost 6 bases to trimming and J lost 4 bases; unmatched junction nucleotides: 3. The chain's CDR3 is CASRQTGGYGYTF. The CDR3 DNA reads as TGTGCCAGCAGGCAGACAGGGGGCTATGGCTACACCTTC.

This sequence joins TRBV7-8 and TRBJ2-5; 8 bases match TRBD2. The V segment lost 5 bases and the J segment 7 bases; nucleotides outside the gene matches: 9. CDR1 is SGHVS, CDR2 FQNEAQ, per germline. This CDR3 is 14 amino acids long. CDR3 loop: CASSKLAGTRTQYF. The CDR3 DNA follows: TGTGCCAGCAGCAAATTAGCGGGGACTCGGACCCAGTACTTC.

The V gene is TRBV30, the J gene TRBJ1-5; TRBD1 is a possible D gene (6 bases). The V end was cut by 5 bases, the J end by 4 bases, with 18 bases between. CDR3 length: 15 amino acids. Germline lookup yields CDR1 GTSNPN and CDR2 SVGIG (reference sequence). The CDR3 coding sequence is TGTGCCTGGGGGAAACAGGGCTTGGGAAATCAGCCCCAGCATTTT. Protein: CAWGKQGLGNQPQHF.

J is TRBJ2-7 and V is TRBV27; the D gene is possibly TRBD1 (6 bases). CDR1 and CDR2 from the germline V gene are MNHEY and SMNVEV (reference sequence). The CDR3 length is 15 residues. V was shortened by 0 bases and J by 3 bases, with 12 bases between the two germline ends. The DNA for the CDR3 is TGTGCCAGCAGTTTATCAGGGGGTCTAAGCTACGAGCAGTACTTC. Translation: CASSLSGGLSYEQYF.

The chain uses TRBV15 and TRBJ2-5; perhaps TRBD2 as D (7 bases). Germline-derived CDR1 and CDR2 are LNHNV and YYDKDF (reference sequence). This CDR3 is 16 amino acids long. The ends were cut back, 5 bases at V and 4 bases at J, with 20 bases in the middle. The CDR3 reads CATSGGAASRGETQYF. As DNA, the CDR3 is TGTGCCACCAGCGGGGGGGCGGCCAGTAGAGGAGAGACCCAGTACTTC.

The rearrangement joins TRBV28 to TRBJ2-7, with D possibly being TRBD1 (5 bases). Germline V CDR1 and CDR2: MDHEN, SYDVKM. The CDR3 totals 12 residues. V was shortened by 5 bases and J by 3 bases, with 8 bases between the two germline ends. CDR3 sequence (DNA): TGTGCCAGCAGTCAGGGAAGCTACGAGCAGTACTTC. Its translation is CASSQGSYEQYF.